The 5 T cell receptor beta chains below were found in one sample sequenced in a study of blood T cell repertoires in COVID-19. Method: immunoSEQ multiplex PCR; TCRdb's copy keeps in-frame clones and lacks some. The data contain roughly 100,000 clones, 70% to 90% of them singletons. The sample was peripheral blood. All receptors come from a human donor in a cohort sampled during active COVID-19.

This chain joins TRBV3-1 (or the pseudogene TRBV3-2) and TRBJ2-1, with 7 bases lining up with TRBD1. The trim removed 5 bases at V and 8 bases at J, leaving 15 bases unmatched. CDR1 is LGHDT and CDR2 is YNNKEL in the germline V gene (reference sequence). The CDR3 is 16 residues long. The DNA of the CDR3 is TGTGCCAGCAGCTCCCCTGCGGACAGGATGGGTGATGAGCAGTTCTTC. This sequence encodes CASSSPADRMGDEQFF.

The chain is built from TRBV27 and TRBJ2-3; 9 bases map to TRBD1. Trimming at V came to 5 bases and at J to 2 bases, leaving 5 bases not matched to a gene. CDR1 MNHEY and CDR2 SMNVEV come from the germline V gene (reference sequence). The CDR3 extends over 15 amino acids. The CDR3 loop is CASSLTGGVTDTQYF. The CDR3 bases are TGTGCCAGCAGTCTGACAGGGGGTGTCACAGATACGCAGTATTTT.

The CDR3 DNA sequence: TGTGCCAGCAGCTCCTGGACAGGTCTCTTGAACACTGAAGCTTTCTTT. Residues: CASSSWTGLLNTEAFF. The gene calls are TRBV7-9 and TRBJ1-1; TRBD1 matches at 7 bases. Germline lookup yields CDR1 SEHNR and CDR2 FQNEAQ (reference sequence). V lost 4 bases to trimming and J lost 0 bases; unmatched junction nucleotides: 8. The CDR3 sequence is 16 residues long.

This sequence joins TRBV28 and TRBJ2-7; no reliable D call. This CDR3 is built from 14 residues. V dropped 2 bases and J dropped 3 bases, with 11 bases sitting between them. CDR1 MDHEN and CDR2 SYDVKM come from the germline V gene. The CDR3 coding sequence is TGTGCCAGCAGTTTACCTTCCGGTAGCTACGAGCAGTACTTC. Amino acid sequence: CASSLPSGSYEQYF.

V usage is TRBV5-6 and J usage is TRBJ2-7; D is perhaps TRBD2 (5 bases). The V end was cut by 6 bases, the J end by 7 bases, with 14 bases between. The germline V gene has CDR1 SGHDT and CDR2 YYEEEE. The CDR3 runs to 12 residues. For the CDR3, the DNA is TGTGCCAGCACCGAGGGCCCACGGGAGCAGTACTTC. This translates into CASTEGPREQYF.